Here is one T cell receptor beta chain with its context. Its antigen remains unidentified. The data originate from a study of graft-versus-host responses after intestinal transplantation. At the level of the study: Grafts that recipients had were multivisceral, liver-intestinal, or isolated intestinal transplants. The whole recipient group had anti-thymocyte globulin induction followed by tacrolimus and steroids for roughly three years.

The CDR3 has 15 residues. Germline lookup yields CDR1 SGHRS and CDR2 YFSETQ. V was clipped by 5 bases and J by 2 bases, with 17 bases between them. Profiling relied on immunoSEQ multiplex PCR, and the TCRdb table lists in-frame clones only, not all of them. The data contain more than 95,000 clones, roughly 87% of them seen just once; the ten biggest clones take up roughly 0.9%. The V and J genes are TRBV5-1 and TRBJ2-7; D is possibly TRBD1 (7 bases). The material was unstimulated CD4+ T cells sorted from spleen or lymph node cells, obtained before intestinal transplant. This TCR came from a human donor who received an intestinal transplant. The CDR3 region is CASSLEGAPTYEQYF. CDR3 nucleotide sequence: TGCGCCAGCAGTCTGGAGGGGGCGCCGACCTACGAGCAGTACTTC.